This is a list of T cell receptor beta chains from one sample in a study of shared clonotypes between healthy human individuals. Here immunoSEQ multiplex PCR was the method, and the copy in TCRdb shows in-frame clones only, minus some. The sample yields 1.6 million or so clones, roughly 96% seen once. Sequenced material: naive CD4+ T cells sorted from blood. These receptors were collected from a man aged 30 to 39 in good health. Each CDR3 is given with its conserved first and last residue. Fields, in order: clone size, V gene, J gene, D gene, CDR3 DNA, CDR3 protein. D genes are given only for firm matches. Not all rows give a size; the values are once, few, many and, for expanded clones, a class.

>few|TRBV5-5|TRBJ2-2|.
TGTGCCAGCAGCTTCAGGGATACCGGGGAGCTGTTTTTT
CASSFRDTGELFF
>.|TRBV7-2|TRBJ2-5|.
TGTGCCAGCAGCTTAGATGTTGAGACCCAGTACTTC
CASSLDVETQYF
>.|TRBV15|TRBJ2-1|.
TGTGCCACCAGCAGTCGGGTTGGGGGGGCGACGAAAAACTCCTACAATGAGCAGTTCTTC
CATSSRVGGATKNSYNEQFF
>.|TRBV18|TRBJ2-1|.
TGTGCCAGCTCACCCAGCCGGGAGATGGTCAATGAGCAGTTCTTC
CASSPSREMVNEQFF
>.|TRBV19|TRBJ1-1|.
TGTGCCAGTAGTTTAAGGCAAGTTGGACCCGGCGGCACTGAAGCTTTCTTT
CASSLRQVGPGGTEAFF
>once|TRBV11-2|TRBJ2-7|TRBD2
TGTGCCAGCAGCCTCGGACTAGCGGGAGGTAATTCCTACGAGCAGTACTTC
CASSLGLAGGNSYEQYF
>.|TRBV5-4|TRBJ1-4|.
TGTGCCAGCAGCCGGACGGGGAATAATGAAAAACTGTTTTTT
CASSRTGNNEKLFF
>.|TRBV10-3|TRBJ2-7|TRBD1
TGTGCCATCCGTGACAGGGACGACTACGAGCAGTACTTC
CAIRDRDDYEQYF
>.|TRBV7-9|TRBJ1-2|.
TGTGCCAGCAGCTTCCCTTTGACAGGATATTATGGCTACACCTTC
CASSFPLTGYYGYTF
>.|TRBV14|TRBJ2-1|TRBD2
TGTGCCAGCAGCCAAGGGCCCGGGAGGGCCCAGAATGAGCAGTTCTTC
CASSQGPGRAQNEQFF
>.|TRBV9|TRBJ1-2|TRBD1
TGTGCCAGCAGCGTAGATCCGGACAGGGGACAGGTCGGCTATGGCTACACCTTC
CASSVDPDRGQVGYGYTF
>.|TRBV15|TRBJ2-7|TRBD2
TGTGCCACCAGCAAGACTAGCGGGAGTGTCTACGAGCAGTACTTC
CATSKTSGSVYEQYF
>.|TRBV20-1|TRBJ2-7|.
TGCAGTGGATCAAGGGAATACGAGCAGTACTTC
CSGSREYEQYF
>once|TRBV7-9|TRBJ1-4|.
TGTGCCAGCAGCTCGCGACAGTCTAATGAAAAACTGTTTTTT
CASSSRQSNEKLFF
>.|TRBV7-3|TRBJ2-1|TRBD2
TGTGCCAGCAGCTTAACCTCAAGCGGGGGTTACAATGAGCAGTTCTTC
CASSLTSSGGYNEQFF
>.|TRBV11-2|TRBJ2-1|.
TGTGCCAGCAGCCCTGGGGGACCGTACAATGAGCAGTTCTTC
CASSPGGPYNEQFF
>.|TRBV2|TRBJ1-2|.
TGTGCCAGCAGTACCCGGGCTTCGGGCTACACCTTC
CASSTRASGYTF
>.|TRBV19|TRBJ2-2|.
TGTGCCAGTAGTATGATAGGCGGGGAGCTGTTTTTT
CASSMIGGELFF
>.|TRBV5-5|TRBJ2-4|.
TGTGCCAGCAGCTCCCAAGGGCTAGCCAAAAACATTCAGTACTTC
CASSSQGLAKNIQYF
>.|TRBV18|TRBJ2-1|.
TGTGCCAGCTCACCACCGCCCCGCGAAGCCTACAATGAGCAGTTCTTC
CASSPPPREAYNEQFF
>.|TRBV18|TRBJ1-5|.
TGTGCCAGCTCACCAGGCAATCAGCCCCAGCATTTT
CASSPGNQPQHF
>.|TRBV11-2|TRBJ2-1|TRBD2
TGTGCCAGCAGCTTTCTTGGACTAGCGGGAGTCGGGGAGCAGTTCTTC
CASSFLGLAGVGEQFF
>.|TRBV2|TRBJ2-7|.
TGTGCCAGCAGTGGGGGGACTCGAAACTACGAGCAGTACTTC
CASSGGTRNYEQYF
>.|TRBV28|TRBJ2-5|.
TGTGCCAGCAGTTTAGCAGACCGAGAGACCCAGTACTTC
CASSLADRETQYF
>.|TRBV11-2|TRBJ2-7|.
TGTGCCAGCAGCCCCGGGCAGATAAGAAGCTCCTACGAGCAGTACTTC
CASSPGQIRSSYEQYF
>.|TRBV5-4|TRBJ2-3|TRBD2
TGTGCCAGCAGCCAAATAGGTCGGGAGGGCCGTCGTGATACGCAGTATTTT
CASSQIGREGRRDTQYF
>.|TRBV11-2|TRBJ2-5|TRBD1
TGTGCCAGCAATCCTCCGGGACAGGGATCCACCCAGTACTTC
CASNPPGQGSTQYF
>.|TRBV2|TRBJ2-1|TRBD2
TGTGCCAGCCGAGGGACTAGCCCCTACAATGAGCAGTTCTTC
CASRGTSPYNEQFF
>.|TRBV6-1|TRBJ1-1|.
TGTGCCAGCAGTGAACAACCGGCCGGGGGCACTGAAGCTTTCTTT
CASSEQPAGGTEAFF
>.|TRBV9|TRBJ2-1|.
TGTGCCAGCAGTAAGTTAGCGGAGTCCTACAATGAGCAGTTCTTC
CASSKLAESYNEQFF
>.|TRBV11-2|TRBJ2-6|.
TGTGCCAGCAGCTTAGATCTGATGGGGGGATCTGGGGCCAACGTCCTGACTTTC
CASSLDLMGGSGANVLTF
>.|TRBV18|TRBJ2-3|.
TGTGCCAGCTCATCCCTCAGGGTTTCGGCAGATACGCAGTATTTT
CASSSLRVSADTQYF
>.|TRBV25-1|TRBJ2-2|.
TGTGCCAGCAGTAAGAATTCGAACACCGGGGAGCTGTTTTTT
CASSKNSNTGELFF